This paragraph reports one T cell receptor beta chain. The sample comes from a study of shared clonotypes between healthy human individuals. Using immunoSEQ multiplex PCR, the repertoire was profiled, and TCRdb retains in-frame clones only, with some absent. Among about 340,000 clones listed, about 73% were seen once. This clonotype was sampled from a man younger than 40 in good health. The sample consisted of memory CD4+ T cells sorted from blood. The subset was: CD45RA-negative fraction.

Here the CDR3 DNA reads TGCGCCAGCAGCCAAGATTCCGGGAATGAGCAGTTCTTC. Translation: CASSQDSGNEQFF. This sequence joins TRBV4-1 and TRBJ2-1; D unresolved. The V gene lost 0 bases and the J gene lost 7 bases, with 7 bases spanning the gap. The germline CDR1 and CDR2 sequences are MGHRA and YSYEKL. The CDR3 runs 13 residues.